The entry below gives a single TCR beta chain sequence along with its context. The sample comes from a study of blood T cell repertoires in COVID-19. Study background: There were acute and convalescent COVID-19 samples, and they came from the United States, Italy and Spain.

Authors' methods: How many nucleated cells were present was estimated from reference gene primer amplification. The method was immunoSEQ multiplex PCR; TCRdb's version includes in-frame clones alone and lacks a portion of them. The DNA was the basis for D and trimming; V, J and clone size are from that table. The repertoire holds fewer than 200,000 clones, with 89% as singletons. The CDR3 contains 18 residues. Germline trimming cut 2 bases from V and 6 bases from J; bases unmatched to any gene: 15. Per germline, CDR1 MNHEY and CDR2 SMNVEV (reference sequence). Sequences were obtained from peripheral blood. The chain is built from TRBV27 and TRBJ2-1; 8 bases align to TRBD2. This clonotype was obtained from a man younger than 35 who had recovered from COVID-19. The CDR3 here is CASSLKPQTGTSFNEQFF. As DNA, the CDR3 is TGTGCCAGCAGTTTAAAACCACAAACCGGGACTAGTTTCAATGAGCAGTTCTTC.